This T cell receptor beta chain was sequenced in a study of CD8 T cells in Susac syndrome. Study conclusions and caveats: It was acknowledged in the study that its TCR sequencing and HLA analysis involved a relatively small number of individuals. Within Susac syndrome CD4+ T cell repertoires, clonal expansion was not evident.

CDR1 MDHEN and CDR2 SYDVKM come from the germline V gene. This CDR3 comprises 14 residues. V lost 7 bases, J lost 4 bases, and 13 bases lay in between. This clonotype was observed once. The target antigen is unknown. Random hexamers served to reverse transcribe about 0.5 to 1 ug RNA. The method of amplification for TCR beta CDR3 was immunoSEQ multiplex PCR, covering 54 Vbeta and 13 Jbeta. TCRdb re-derived calls from the immunoSEQ multiplex PCR reads in MiXCR, one entry per CDR3 protein. The table shows over 150,000 distinct CDR3 sequences, with 90% to 95% occurring only once. V and J are TRBV28 and TRBJ1-4; possibly TRBD1 for D (5 bases). Sequencing was performed on CD4+ T cells from PBMCs. This clonotype was obtained from a human donor with Susac syndrome. The CDR3 reads CASIEGNSNEKLFF. CDR3 coding DNA: TGTGCCAGCATTGAGGGGAATAGTAATGAAAAACTGTTTTTT. Full variable domain (missing parts from reference TRBV28 and TRBJ1-4): DVKVTQSSRYLVKRTGEKVFLECVQDMDHENMFWYRQDPGLGLRLIYFSYDVKMKEKGDIPEGYSVSREKKERFSLILESASTNQTSMYLCASIEGNSNEKLFFGSGTQLSVL.